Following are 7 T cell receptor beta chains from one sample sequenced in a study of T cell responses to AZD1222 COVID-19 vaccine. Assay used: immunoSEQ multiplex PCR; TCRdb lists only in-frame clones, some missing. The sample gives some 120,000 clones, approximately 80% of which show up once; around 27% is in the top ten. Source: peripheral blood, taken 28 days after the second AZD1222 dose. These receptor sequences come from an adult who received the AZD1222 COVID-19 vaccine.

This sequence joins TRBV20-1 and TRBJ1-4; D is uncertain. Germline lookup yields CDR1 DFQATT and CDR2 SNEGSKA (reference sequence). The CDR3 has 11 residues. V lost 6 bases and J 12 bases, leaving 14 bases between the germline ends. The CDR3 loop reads CSAGDAEELFF. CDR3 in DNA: TGCAGTGCAGGCGACGCGGAGGAACTGTTTTTT.

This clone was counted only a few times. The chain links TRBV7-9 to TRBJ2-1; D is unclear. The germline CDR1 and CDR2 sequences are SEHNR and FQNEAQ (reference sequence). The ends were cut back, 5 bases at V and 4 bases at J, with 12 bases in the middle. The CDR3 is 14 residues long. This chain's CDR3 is CASSPPPTYNEQFF. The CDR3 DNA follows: TGTGCCAGCAGCCCCCCTCCTACATACAATGAGCAGTTCTTC.

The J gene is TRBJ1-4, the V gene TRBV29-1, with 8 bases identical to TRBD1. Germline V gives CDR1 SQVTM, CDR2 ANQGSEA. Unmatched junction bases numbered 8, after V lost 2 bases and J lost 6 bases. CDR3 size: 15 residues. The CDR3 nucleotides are TGCAGCGTTGAAAGTCCGACAGGGGAATATGAAAAACTGTTTTTT. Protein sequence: CSVESPTGEYEKLFF.

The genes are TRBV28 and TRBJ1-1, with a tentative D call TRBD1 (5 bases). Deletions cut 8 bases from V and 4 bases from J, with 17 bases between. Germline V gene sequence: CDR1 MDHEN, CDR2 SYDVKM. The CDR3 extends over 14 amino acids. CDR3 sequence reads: CASFGRPRGTEAFF. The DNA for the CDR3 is TGTGCCAGCTTCGGGAGGCCTAGGGGCACTGAAGCTTTCTTT.

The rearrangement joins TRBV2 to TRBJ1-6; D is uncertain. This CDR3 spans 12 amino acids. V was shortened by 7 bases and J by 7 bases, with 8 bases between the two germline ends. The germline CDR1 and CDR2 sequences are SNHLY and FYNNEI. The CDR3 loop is CASTRANSPLHF. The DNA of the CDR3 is TGTGCCAGCACCCGGGCCAATTCACCCCTCCACTTT. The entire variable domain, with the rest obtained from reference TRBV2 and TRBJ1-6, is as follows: EPEVTQTPSHQVTQMGQEVILRCVPISNHLYFYWYRQILGQKVEFLVSFYNNEISEKSEIFDDQFSVERPDGSNFTLKIRSTKLEDSAMYFCASTRANSPLHFGNGTRLTVT.

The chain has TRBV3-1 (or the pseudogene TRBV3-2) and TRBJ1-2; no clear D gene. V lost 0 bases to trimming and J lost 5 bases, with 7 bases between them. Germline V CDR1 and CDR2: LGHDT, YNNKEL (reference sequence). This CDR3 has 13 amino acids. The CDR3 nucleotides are TGTGCCAGCAGCCAAGATTCGCGATATGGCTACACCTTC. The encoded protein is CASSQDSRYGYTF.

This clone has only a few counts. The CDR3 nucleotides are TGTGCCAGCAGCTCGGGACGGACTAGGGACGAGCAGTACTTC. This encodes CASSSGRTRDEQYF. V and J are TRBV13 and TRBJ2-7; TRBD2 matches at 7 bases. This CDR3 has 14 residues. V was pared by 4 bases and J by 5 bases, with 8 bases of the junction left unmatched. Germline V gene sequence: CDR1 PRHDT, CDR2 FYEKMQ (reference sequence).